This passage covers 13 T cell receptor beta chains from one sample sequenced in a study of blood T cells in healthy people across ages. Together with a sample-barcoded 5' primer, a J-beta primer mix was included in a second PCR lasting roughly 7 to 11 cycles. TCRdb re-analysed the 5' RACE reads in MiXCR, keeping a single row per CDR3 protein. This table has approximately 2,000,000 distinct CDR3 sequences, about 39% appearing once. Sequencing was performed on blood. Source of these receptors: a human donor in good health.

This clonotype was recorded a few times. The J gene is TRBJ2-3, the V gene TRBV5-1; D is uncertain. Trimming shortened V by 4 bases and J by 2 bases, and 17 bases separated the two germline ends. Germline CDR1 is SGHRS and CDR2 is YFSETQ. This CDR3 spans 16 amino acids. The CDR3 reads CASSGWVVPPTDTQYF. The CDR3 DNA reads as TGCGCCAGCAGCGGGTGGGTAGTACCGCCCACAGATACGCAGTATTTT.

The rearrangement uses TRBV4-1 and TRBJ2-5; 12 bases line up with TRBD2. V was pared by 1 base and J by 0 bases, with 3 bases of the junction left unmatched. Germline CDR1 is MGHRA and CDR2 is YSYEKL. The CDR3 consists of 17 residues. The CDR3 protein is CASSQASGGVYQETQYF. The CDR3 DNA reads TGCGCCAGCAGCCAAGCTAGCGGGGGGGTGTACCAAGAGACCCAGTACTTC.

The chain carries TRBV29-1 and TRBJ2-3; D gene uncertain. CDR1 SQVTM and CDR2 ANQGSEA come from the germline V gene. CDR3 length: 16 residues. With 4 bases removed from V and 1 base from J, the gap between germline ends came to 18 bases. The CDR3 region is CSVVYLRGGGTDTQYF. The CDR3 DNA follows: TGCAGCGTTGTCTATTTACGAGGTGGGGGCACAGATACGCAGTATTTT.

In its sample, this clonotype was seen once. The chain links TRBV7-9 to TRBJ1-3; D uncertain. Trimming stripped 1 base from V and 0 bases from J, with 7 bases between. This CDR3 region has 15 residues. Germline CDR1 and CDR2: SEHNR and FQNEAQ (reference sequence). As DNA, the CDR3 is TGTGCCAGCAGCTTAGGTTCACCCTCTGGAAACACCATATATTTT. It translates to CASSLGSPSGNTIYF.

V and J are TRBV14 and TRBJ2-5; no clear D. Germline assignment: CDR1 SGHDN and CDR2 FVKESK. With 1 base removed from V and 7 bases from J, the gap between germline ends came to 16 bases. The CDR3 is made up of 15 amino acids. Here the CDR3 reads CASSQVKGLSGTQYF. DNA for the CDR3: TGTGCCAGCAGCCAAGTGAAGGGTTTATCGGGGACCCAGTACTTC.

V usage is TRBV28 and J usage is TRBJ2-3; 7 nucleotides line up with TRBD2. Germline CDR1 is MDHEN and CDR2 is SYDVKM. This CDR3 spans 14 amino acids. V gave up 3 bases and J gave up 2 bases; unmatched junction bases: 2. CDR3 residues: CASSFGRYTDTQYF. CDR3 nucleotides: TGTGCCAGCAGTTTCGGGAGGTACACAGATACGCAGTATTTT. Drawing the rest from reference TRBV28 and TRBJ2-3, the complete variable domain is DVKVTQSSRYLVKRTGEKVFLECVQDMDHENMFWYRQDPGLGLRLIYFSYDVKMKEKGDIPEGYSVSREKKERFSLILESASTNQTSMYLCASSFGRYTDTQYFGPGTRLTVL.

V and J are TRBV29-1 and TRBJ1-2; 10 nucleotides line up with TRBD1. The V and J ends lost 7 bases and 8 bases, in that order; junction bases with no gene match: 4. Per germline, CDR1 SQVTM and CDR2 ANQGSEA. The CDR3 totals 11 residues. CDR3 nucleotides: TGCAGCGGACAGGGGGCCAAGGGCTACACCTTC. It is translated as CSGQGAKGYTF.

The chain employs TRBV5-1 and TRBJ1-4; 7 bases map to TRBD1. The CDR3 totals 14 residues. V lost 4 bases and J lost 5; bases outside the gene matches: 5. Germline V gene data show CDR1 as SGHRS and CDR2 as YFSETQ. In nucleotides, the CDR3 is TGCGCCAGCAGCCAGGGGGTAGGCAATGAAAAACTGTTTTTT. Translated, it gives CASSQGVGNEKLFF.

Note on this clonotype: A much larger clone is a single base away; this may be a read error. V usage is TRBV9 and J usage is TRBJ2-7; tentatively, D is TRBD1 (5 bases). Germline V gene sequence: CDR1 SGDLS, CDR2 YYNGEE. CDR3 length: 13 amino acids. CDR3 sequence: CASGVEQGYEQYF. In nucleotides, the CDR3 is TGTGCCAGCGGCGTAGAGCAGGGTTACGAGCAGTACTTC. Filled out from reference TRBV9 and TRBJ2-7, the complete variable domain reads DSGVTQTPKHLITATGQRVTLRCSPRSGDLSVYWYQQSLDQGLQFLIQYYNGEERAKGNILERFSAQQFPDLHSELNLSSLELGDSALYFCASGVEQGYEQYFGPGTRLTVT.

This clonotype was detected once. The chain employs TRBV14 and TRBJ1-6; a possible D gene is TRBD1 (6 bases). From germline, CDR1 is SGHDN and CDR2 FVKESK. The V end lost 2 bases, the J end lost 9 bases, and 8 bases lay between the germline ends. CDR3 length equals 13 residues. The CDR3 DNA follows: TGTGCCAGCAGCCAAAACAGGGCTTCACCCCTCCACTTT. Amino acid sequence: CASSQNRASPLHF.

The gene calls are TRBV20-1 and TRBJ2-1; 7 bases are a match to TRBD2. Unmatched junction bases numbered 8, after V lost 5 bases and J lost 4 bases. The CDR3 runs 14 residues. The germline V gene has CDR1 DFQATT and CDR2 SNEGSKA (reference sequence). In DNA form, the CDR3 reads TGCAGTGCTCGGTGGCTAGCGGATTACAATGAGCAGTTCTTC. It specifies CSARWLADYNEQFF.

The chain has TRBV12-3 or TRBV12-4 and TRBJ2-5; TRBD2 aligns across 12 bases. The CDR3 contains 16 residues. After removal of 5 bases from V and 3 bases from J, the junction contained 7 bases not matched to a gene. The DNA of the CDR3 is TGTGCCAGCAGTCCTGGGACTAGCGGGCTAGAAGAGACCCAGTACTTC. Encoded protein: CASSPGTSGLEETQYF.

For the CDR3, the DNA is TGTGCCAGCAGTTACTCCTCTCCCGACAGCGCCAAAAACATTCAGTACTTC. Translating gives CASSYSSPDSAKNIQYF. V gene TRBV6-5 combines with J gene TRBJ2-4; D might be TRBD1 (5 bases). Trimming cost V 0 bases and J 1 base, with 13 bases left between them. From germline, CDR1 is MNHEY and CDR2 SVGAGI. The CDR3 is 17 residues long.